The T cell receptor beta chain described here comes from a study of OX40 agonist ivuxolimab in advanced cancers. Study-wide context: Cancers in dose escalation were hepatocellular, melanoma, renal cell and head and neck. There were three patients with partial responses, one having hepatocellular carcinoma and two cutaneous melanoma. Findings and caveats of the study: Clonal expansion was seen in CD4+ and CD8+ blood T cells by week 6 at 0.1 to 3.0 mg/kg.

Details on this clone: The target antigen is unknown.

The method was immunoSEQ multiplex PCR; TCRdb's version includes in-frame clones alone and lacks a portion of them. This table holds around 60,000 clones, about 79% found once. Sampling of blood occurred at baseline, cycle 4 day 1, and cycle 7 day 1. The CDR3 has 16 amino acids. The ends were cut back, 0 bases at V and 7 bases at J, with 14 bases in the middle. The germline CDR1 and CDR2 sequences are SGHRS and YFSETQ. The sample here was CD4+ or CD8+ T cells sorted from blood, taken in a trial of the OX40 agonist ivuxolimab. The rearrangement links TRBV5-1 to TRBJ1-6; D gene uncertain. The sequence was obtained from an adult with an advanced solid tumor such as melanoma, head and neck, liver or kidney cancer. As DNA, the CDR3 is TGCGCCAGCAGCTTGGTATCTGGAATGGGCAATTCACCCCTCCACTTT. Translated, it gives CASSLVSGMGNSPLHF.